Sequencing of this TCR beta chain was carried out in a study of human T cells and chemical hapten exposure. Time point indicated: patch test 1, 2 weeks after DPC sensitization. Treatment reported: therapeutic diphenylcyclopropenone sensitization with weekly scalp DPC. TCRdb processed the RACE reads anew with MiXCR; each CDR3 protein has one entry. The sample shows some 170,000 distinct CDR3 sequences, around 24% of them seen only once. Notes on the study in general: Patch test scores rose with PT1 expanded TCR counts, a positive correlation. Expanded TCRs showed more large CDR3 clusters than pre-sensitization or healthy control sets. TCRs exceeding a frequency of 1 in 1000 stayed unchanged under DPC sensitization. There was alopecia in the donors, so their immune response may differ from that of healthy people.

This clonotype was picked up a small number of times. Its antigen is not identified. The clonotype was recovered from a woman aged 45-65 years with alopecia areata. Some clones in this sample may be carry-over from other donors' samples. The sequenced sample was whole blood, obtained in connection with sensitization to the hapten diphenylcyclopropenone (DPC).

Written as DNA, the CDR3 is TGTGCCAGCAGCCAAGATGGCGGGACAGGGCTCTACGAGCAGTACTTC. The encoded protein is CASSQDGGTGLYEQYF. V and J are TRBV3-1 and TRBJ2-7; TRBD1 agrees at 9 bases. The CDR3 runs 16 residues. The germline V gene encodes CDR1 LGHDT and CDR2 YNNKEL (reference sequence). After removal of 0 bases from V and 3 bases from J, the junction contained 6 bases not matched to a gene.